This T cell receptor beta chain emerged from a study of long-term antiretroviral therapy in people with HIV. Findings and caveats of the study: Relative to transplant donor controls, diversity remained lower despite increasing after ART.

V lost 8 bases and J lost 0; bases outside the gene matches: 5. Germline assignment: CDR1 MNHEY and CDR2 SVGAGI. There are 15 residues in the CDR3. Version v3.0 of the immunoSEQ assay was performed at survey level. TCRdb's table, derived via immunoSEQ multiplex PCR, lists solely in-frame clones and lacks some. The table shows 35,000 to 50,000 clones, with about nine tenths occurring only once. Concerning this clone itself: What it recognizes is unknown.

The TCR comes from a woman between 50 and 59 years old with HIV. V usage is TRBV6-5 and J usage is TRBJ1-3, with TRBD1 identical over 9 bases. This material consisted of unsorted PBMCs, taken 0.1 years before starting antiretroviral therapy. CDR3 coding DNA: TGTGCCAGCGGGACAGGGACGAGCTCTGGAAACACCATATATTTT. Encoded protein: CASGTGTSSGNTIYF.